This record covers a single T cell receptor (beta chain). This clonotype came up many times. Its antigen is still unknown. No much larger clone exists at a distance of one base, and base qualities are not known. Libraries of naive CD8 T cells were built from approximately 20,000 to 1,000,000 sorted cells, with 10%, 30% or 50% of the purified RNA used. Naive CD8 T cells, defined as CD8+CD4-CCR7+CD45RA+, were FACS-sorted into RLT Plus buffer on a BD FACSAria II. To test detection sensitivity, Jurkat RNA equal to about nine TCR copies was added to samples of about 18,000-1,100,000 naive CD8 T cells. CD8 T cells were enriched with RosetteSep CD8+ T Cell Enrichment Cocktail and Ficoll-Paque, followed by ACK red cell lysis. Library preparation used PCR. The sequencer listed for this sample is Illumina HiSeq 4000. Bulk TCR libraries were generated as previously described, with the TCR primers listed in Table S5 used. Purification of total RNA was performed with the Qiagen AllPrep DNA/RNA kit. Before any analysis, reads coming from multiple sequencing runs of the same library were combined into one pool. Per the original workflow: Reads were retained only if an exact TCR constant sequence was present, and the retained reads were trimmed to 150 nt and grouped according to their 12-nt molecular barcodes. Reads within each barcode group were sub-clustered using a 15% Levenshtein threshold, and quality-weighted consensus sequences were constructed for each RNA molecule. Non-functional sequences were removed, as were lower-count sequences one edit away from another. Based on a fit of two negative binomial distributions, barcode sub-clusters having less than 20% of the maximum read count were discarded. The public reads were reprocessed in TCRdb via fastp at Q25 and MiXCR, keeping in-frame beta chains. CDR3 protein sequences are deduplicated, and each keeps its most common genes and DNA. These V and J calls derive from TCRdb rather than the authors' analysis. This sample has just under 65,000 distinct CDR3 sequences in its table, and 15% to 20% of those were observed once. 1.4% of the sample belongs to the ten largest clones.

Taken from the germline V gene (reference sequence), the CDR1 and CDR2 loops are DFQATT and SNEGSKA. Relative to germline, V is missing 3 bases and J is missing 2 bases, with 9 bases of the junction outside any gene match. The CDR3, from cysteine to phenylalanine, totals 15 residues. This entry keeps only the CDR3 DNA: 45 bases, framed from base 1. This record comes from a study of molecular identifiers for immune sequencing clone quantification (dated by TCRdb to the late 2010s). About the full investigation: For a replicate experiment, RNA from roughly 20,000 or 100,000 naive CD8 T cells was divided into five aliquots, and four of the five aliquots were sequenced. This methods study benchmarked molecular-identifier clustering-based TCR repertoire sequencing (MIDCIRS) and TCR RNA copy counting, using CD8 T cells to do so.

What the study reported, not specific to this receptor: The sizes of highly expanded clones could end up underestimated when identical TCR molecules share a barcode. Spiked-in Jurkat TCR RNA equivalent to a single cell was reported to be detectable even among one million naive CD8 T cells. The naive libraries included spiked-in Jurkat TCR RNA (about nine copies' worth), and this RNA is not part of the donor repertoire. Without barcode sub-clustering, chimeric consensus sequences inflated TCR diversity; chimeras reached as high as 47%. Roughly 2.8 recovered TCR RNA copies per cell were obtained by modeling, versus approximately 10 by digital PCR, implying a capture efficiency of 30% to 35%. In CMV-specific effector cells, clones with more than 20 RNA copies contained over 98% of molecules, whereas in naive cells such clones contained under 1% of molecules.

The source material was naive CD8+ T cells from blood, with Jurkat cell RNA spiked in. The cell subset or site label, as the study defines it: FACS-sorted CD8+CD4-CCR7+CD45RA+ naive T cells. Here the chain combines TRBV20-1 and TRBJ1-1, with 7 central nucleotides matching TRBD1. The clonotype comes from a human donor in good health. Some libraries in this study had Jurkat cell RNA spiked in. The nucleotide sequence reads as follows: TGCAGTGCTAGGGTAATAGGGACAGCAAACACTGAAGCTTTCTTT. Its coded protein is CSARVIGTANTEAFF.